The rows below give T cell receptor beta chains drawn from one sample of a study of shared clonotypes between healthy human individuals. This table comes from immunoSEQ multiplex PCR, and its TCRdb copy is limited to in-frame clones, with some not included. This table has 1.5 million to 2.5 million clones, about 95% appearing once. Sequencing was performed on naive CD8+ T cells sorted from blood. The receptor set was obtained from a man younger than 30 in good health. The CDR3 runs from the conserved cysteine through the conserved F or W. D genes are given only for firm matches.

>TRBV4-1|TRBJ2-7|.
CASSQVQGVYEQYF
TGCGCCAGCAGCCAAGTACAGGGCGTCTACGAGCAGTACTTC
>TRBV27|TRBJ1-1|.
CASRGLGQPLTFF
TGTGCCAGCAGGGGGTTGGGACAACCCTTAACTTTCTTT
>TRBV28|TRBJ2-1|.
CASSFTGGEQFF
TGTGCCAGCAGTTTCACAGGCGGTGAGCAGTTCTTC
>TRBV4-1|TRBJ2-7|.
CASSQKPPSSSYEQYF
TGCGCCAGCAGCCAGAAACCGCCTTCTAGCTCCTACGAGCAGTACTTC
>TRBV28|TRBJ2-7|.
CASSFEGQNLRDEQYF
TGTGCCAGCAGTTTTGAAGGACAGAACCTAAGGGACGAGCAGTACTTC
>TRBV30|TRBJ1-2|TRBD1
CAWIPPRGPILYGYTF
TGTGCCTGGATCCCGCCGAGGGGGCCGATTCTCTATGGCTACACCTTC
>TRBV7-9|TRBJ1-1|.
CASSAEEAFF
TGTGCCAGCAGCGCTGAAGAAGCTTTCTTT
>TRBV2|TRBJ2-1|TRBD1
CASSDWTGGNEQFF
TGTGCCAGCAGTGATTGGACAGGGGGCAATGAGCAGTTCTTC
>TRBV30|TRBJ2-2|.
CASQVLSGELFF
TGTGCCTCCCAAGTCCTCTCCGGGGAGCTGTTTTTT
>TRBV28|TRBJ2-5|.
CASSQWEETQYF
TGTGCCAGCAGTCAATGGGAAGAGACCCAGTACTTC
>TRBV6-1|TRBJ2-1|.
CASSEVVLAGEQFF
TGTGCCAGCAGTGAAGTTGTTCTTGCGGGTGAGCAGTTCTTC
>TRBV7-9|TRBJ2-7|.
CASSVDSGAYEQYF
TGTGCCAGCAGCGTGGACAGTGGAGCTTACGAGCAGTACTTC
>TRBV9|TRBJ2-7|.
CASSVGGIEYEQYF
TGTGCCAGCAGCGTAGGAGGGATAGAGTACGAGCAGTACTTC
>TRBV7-9|TRBJ2-5|TRBD1
CASSLAGGQVFPETQYF
TGTGCCAGCAGCTTAGCGGGGGGACAGGTCTTTCCAGAGACCCAGTACTTC
>TRBV4-1|TRBJ1-6|.
CASSQDRGGSSYNSPLHF
TGCGCCAGCAGCCAAGATCGTGGGGGGAGCTCCTATAATTCACCCCTCCACTTT
>TRBV10-3|TRBJ2-7|.
CAISGDNYEQYF
TGTGCCATCTCAGGGGACAACTACGAGCAGTACTTC
>TRBV9|TRBJ2-5|TRBD2
CASSVGGSNRETQYF
TGTGCCAGCAGCGTAGGCGGGAGTAACCGAGAGACCCAGTACTTC
>TRBV30|TRBJ1-5|.
CAWSGGELSTQPQHF
TGTGCCTGGAGCGGGGGGGAACTCTCGACTCAGCCCCAGCATTTT
>TRBV6-1|TRBJ2-3|TRBD2
CASSPMRGGSDTQYF
TGTGCCAGCAGTCCGATGCGGGGGGGCTCAGATACGCAGTATTTT
>TRBV2|TRBJ2-2|.
CASTGRDLGELFF
TGTGCCTCCACGGGCAGGGACCTCGGGGAGCTGTTTTTT
>TRBV27|TRBJ2-7|.
CASSLSTGGGEQYF
TGTGCCAGCAGTCTTAGTACGGGGGGCGGCGAGCAGTACTTC
>TRBV6-1|TRBJ2-3|.
CASTGPYRDTQYF
TGTGCCAGCACTGGACCCTATCGTGATACGCAGTATTTT
>TRBV5-1|TRBJ2-5|TRBD1
CASSLIYRGETQYF
TGCGCCAGCAGCTTGATCTACAGGGGAGAGACCCAGTACTTC